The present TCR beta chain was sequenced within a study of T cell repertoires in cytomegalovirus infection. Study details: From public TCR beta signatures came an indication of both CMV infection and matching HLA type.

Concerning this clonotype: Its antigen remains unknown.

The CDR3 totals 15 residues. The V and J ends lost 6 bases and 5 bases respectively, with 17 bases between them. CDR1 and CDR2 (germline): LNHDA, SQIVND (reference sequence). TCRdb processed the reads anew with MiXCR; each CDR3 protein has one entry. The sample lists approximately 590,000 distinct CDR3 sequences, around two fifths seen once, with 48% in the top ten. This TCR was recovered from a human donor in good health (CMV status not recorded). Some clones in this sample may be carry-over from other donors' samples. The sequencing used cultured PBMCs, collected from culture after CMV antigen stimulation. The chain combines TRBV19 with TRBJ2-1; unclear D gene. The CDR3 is CASSALGSLDNEQFF. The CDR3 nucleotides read TGTGCCAGTAGCGCGCTTGGGTCTCTGGACAATGAGCAGTTCTTC.